This T cell receptor (beta chain) was profiled in a study of early T cells in non-severe SARS-CoV-2 infection. Background on the study: Whole-blood bulk RNA, unsorted, was sequenced, and chains were unpaired. General study results and limits: Anti-spike CD8 responses were favored by VDJdb matching, which missed private and CD4 specificities.

TCRdb processed the 5' RACE reads anew with MiXCR; each CDR3 protein has one entry. The sample includes about 60,000 distinct CDR3 sequences, approximately 10% of them seen just once. This clonotype was found many times. Its antigen is not known. Trimming took off 5 bases at V and 2 bases at J, with 19 bases between the two ends. CDR3 length equals 15 residues. Germline assignment: CDR1 SQVTM and CDR2 ANQGSEA. The specimen was whole blood. The TCR sequence derives from an adult who was a healthcare worker with PCR-confirmed SARS-CoV-2 infection or an uninfected control (not recorded which). The genes are TRBV29-1 and TRBJ2-7; the D gene is possibly TRBD1 (6 bases). CDR3 in amino acids: CSVTSTRGPPYEQYF. The CDR3 DNA reads as TGCAGCGTTACAAGTACCAGGGGCCCCCCCTACGAGCAGTACTTC.